The present T cell receptor (beta chain) was sequenced within a study of T cells in Graves' hyperthyroidism and ophthalmopathy. Points from the study as a whole: Stable hyperthyroidism was separated from ophthalmopathy by a model based on 13 V-J features. Most expanded thyroid clonotypes above 0.001 recurred in blood.

In its sample, this clonotype was seen many times. Its antigen is not known. CDR1 is KGHSH and CDR2 is LQKENI in the germline V gene. The length of the CDR3 is 14 residues. The V end lost 2 bases, the J end lost 8 bases, and 10 bases lay between the germline ends. Patients with ophthalmopathy all had a Clinical Activity Score of at least 3, a NOSPECS grade of at least 4 and duration under 3 months. Patients were excluded because of uncontrolled infection, other autoimmune disease, pregnancy or lactation. What was amplified from RNA transcripts were TCR beta CDR3 regions. An initial round of RT-PCR targeting the TCR CDR3 relied on the HTBI primer set. TCRdb called the multiplex PCR reads again in MiXCR, with one record for every CDR3 protein. The sample consists of over 500,000 distinct CDR3 sequences, about 16% of them appearing once.

Specimen: blood. The V gene is TRBV18, the J gene TRBJ1-6; D unclear. This TCR was recovered from a woman aged 25 to 39 with Graves' ophthalmopathy. CDR3 in DNA: TGTGCCAGCTCACCATTCGAGAGGGATTCACCCCTCCACTTT. It is translated as CASSPFERDSPLHF.